Below are 19 T cell receptor beta chains sequenced from a single sample in a study of CD8 T cells in ankylosing spondylitis. MiXCR was run by TCRdb on the 5' RACE reads, yielding one entry per CDR3 protein. The top ten hold about a fifth of the sample, which has about 220,000 distinct CDR3 sequences, 10% seen once. The sequenced sample was blood, either unsorted or a sorted T cell fraction (not recorded which). Source of these receptors: a male donor with ankylosing spondylitis or in good health (not recorded which).

The V call is TRBV3-1, the J call TRBJ2-7; D not certain. The CDR3 contains 12 residues. The V end lost 1 base, the J end lost 3 bases, and 4 bases lay between the germline ends. Germline loops: CDR1 LGHDT, CDR2 YNNKEL (reference sequence). CDR3 bases: TGTGCCAGCAGCCAAGTCGGCTACGAGCAGTACTTC. As protein: CASSQVGYEQYF.

The sample holds many counts of this clonotype. The chain recombines TRBV20-1 with TRBJ2-5, with a tentative D call TRBD2 (6 bases). Trimming took 6 bases from V and 4 from J, leaving 12 bases between them. The CDR3 is made up of 12 amino acids. From germline, CDR1 is DFQATT and CDR2 SNEGSKA (reference sequence). CDR3 protein: CSAPRLVETQYF. In DNA, the CDR3 is TGCAGTGCCCCCAGACTAGTAGAGACCCAGTACTTC.

This clonotype showed up many times. The genes are TRBV28 and TRBJ1-4; TRBD1 matches 7 bases. J was trimmed by 0 bases and V by 6 bases; bases with no gene match: 4. This CDR3 has 15 residues. Germline CDR1 and CDR2: MDHEN and SYDVKM. The CDR3 DNA reads TGTGCCAGCAGGCGGGACAGTGCAACTAATGAAAAACTGTTTTTT. Encoded protein: CASRRDSATNEKLFF.

This clonotype was detected ten times or more. The DNA is left out, because the CDR3 cannot be placed on it with certainty; the CDR3 is given as TCRdb lists it. The chain couples TRBV12-3 or TRBV12-4 to TRBJ1-6. The CDR3 has 16 amino acids, counting both end residues. CDR3 sequence reads: CASSFGSGGGNSPLHF.

This clonotype was seen ten or more times. This chain links TRBV20-1 with TRBJ1-1; no clear D gene. Germline V gene data show CDR1 as DFQATT and CDR2 as SNEGSKA (reference sequence). This CDR3 is 12 amino acids long. V was cut by 6 bases and J by 3 bases, with 11 bases left in between. CDR3 DNA: TGCAGTGCCGAGATCCCGGACACTGAAGCTTTCTTT. Encoded protein: CSAEIPDTEAFF.

This clonotype occurred many times. The chain is built from TRBV15 and TRBJ1-2; 11 bases match TRBD1. The V and J ends lost 5 bases and 4 bases, in that order; junction bases with no gene match: 15. Germline V gene sequence: CDR1 LNHNV, CDR2 YYDKDF (reference sequence). The CDR3 length is 18 residues. The CDR3: CATSGSSSGQGARYGYTF. The CDR3 coding sequence is TGTGCCACCAGCGGATCATCTTCTGGACAGGGGGCTCGCTATGGCTACACCTTC.

The genes are TRBV5-1 and TRBJ2-3, with D possibly called TRBD1 or TRBD2 (7 bases each). CDR3 length: 17 amino acids. Germline assignment: CDR1 SGHRS and CDR2 YFSETQ. With 4 bases removed from V and 1 base from J, the gap between germline ends came to 19 bases. Here the CDR3 reads CASSPADGGTGTDTQYF. CDR3 in DNA: TGCGCCAGCAGCCCGGCCGACGGGGGGACAGGCACAGATACGCAGTATTTT.

At least ten counts were recorded for this clonotype. The rearrangement links TRBV5-1 to TRBJ1-2, with a tentative D call TRBD1 (6 bases). Germline V gene sequence: CDR1 SGHRS, CDR2 YFSETQ. V dropped 5 bases and J dropped 0 bases, with 11 bases sitting between them. The CDR3 runs to 14 residues. The CDR3 coding sequence is TGCGCCAGCAGGGACAGCCCAGCTAACTATGGCTACACCTTC. Translated, it gives CASRDSPANYGYTF.

Many counts were recorded for this clonotype. The rearrangement joins TRBV12-3 or TRBV12-4 to TRBJ2-5; 7 positions match TRBD1. The CDR3 runs to 14 residues. Trimming took 5 bases from V and 1 from J; bases not matched to a gene: 4. CDR3 nucleotides: TGTGCCAGCAGTAGGGACAGAACCCAAGAGACCCAGTACTTC. Residues: CASSRDRTQETQYF.

In this sample, this clonotype turned up a few times. This sequence joins TRBV5-1 and TRBJ2-3; D may be TRBD1 (5 bases). Trimming took off 0 bases at V and 2 bases at J, with 10 bases between the two ends. The germline CDR1 and CDR2 sequences are SGHRS and YFSETQ. There are 15 residues in the CDR3. The CDR3 coding sequence is TGCGCCAGCAGCTTGGTGTCAGGGCTCACAGATACGCAGTATTTT. This sequence encodes CASSLVSGLTDTQYF.

This clonotype came up a few times. The chain is built from TRBV29-1 and TRBJ2-3; unclear D gene. V dropped 3 bases and J dropped 1 base, with 8 bases sitting between them. From germline, CDR1 is SQVTM and CDR2 ANQGSEA. This CDR3 has 13 amino acids. The CDR3 bases are TGCAGCGTTGATGACCCGGGCACAGATACGCAGTATTTT. It codes for CSVDDPGTDTQYF.

Ten or more counts support this clonotype. The chain links TRBV5-6 to TRBJ1-1; no firm D call. Germline V CDR1 and CDR2: SGHDT, YYEEEE. The CDR3 consists of 15 residues. Trimming stripped 4 bases from V and 3 bases from J, with 16 bases between. The CDR3, as DNA: TGTGCCAGCAGCCGTAGGACTGAAAGGGACACTGAAGCTTTCTTT. This gives the protein CASSRRTERDTEAFF.

This clonotype was observed at least ten times. This chain links TRBV3-1 with TRBJ2-1; perhaps TRBD1 as D (6 bases). Looked up from germline, CDR1 is LGHDT and CDR2 is YNNKEL (reference sequence). The CDR3 totals 16 residues. V was trimmed by 1 base and J by 0 bases, leaving 10 bases between them. The DNA of the CDR3 is TGTGCCAGCAGCCAAGGTCCGGACAGCTCCTACAATGAGCAGTTCTTC. Translated, it gives CASSQGPDSSYNEQFF.

This clonotype turned up a few times. The chain uses TRBV6-5 and TRBJ2-5; 10 bases agree with TRBD1. The CDR3 consists of 16 residues. CDR1 and CDR2 (germline): MNHEY, SVGAGI. V lost 5 bases and J lost 4; bases outside the gene matches: 10. The CDR3 coding sequence is TGTGCCAGCAGTATACAGGGACAGGGGATCCCAGAGACCCAGTACTTC. Its protein is CASSIQGQGIPETQYF.

The rearrangement links TRBV11-2 to TRBJ1-2; D is uncertain. CDR1 is SGHAT, CDR2 FQNNGV, per germline. This CDR3 has 14 residues. V lost 0 bases, J lost 8 bases, and 13 bases lay in between. CDR3 sequence (DNA): TGTGCCAGCAGCTTAGATCTGTTGGGTTCAGGCTACACCTTC. This translates into CASSLDLLGSGYTF.

This chain joins TRBV28 and TRBJ2-1; D may correspond to TRBD1 or TRBD2 (6 bases each). The length of the CDR3 is 17 residues. Germline CDR1 MDHEN, CDR2 SYDVKM. V was cut by 3 bases and J by 0 bases, with 15 bases left in between. The CDR3 spells CASSLGWGAPSYNEQFF. The CDR3 region has the DNA TGTGCCAGCAGTTTGGGGTGGGGGGCCCCCTCCTACAATGAGCAGTTCTTC.

Only a few counts were recorded for this clonotype. The chain joins TRBV15 to TRBJ2-7; 11 bases agree with TRBD1. Germline CDR1 reads LNHNV; CDR2 reads YYDKDF (reference sequence). This CDR3 region has 16 residues. V trimming: 0 bases; J trimming: 3 bases; junction bases outside the gene matches: 4. The CDR3 nucleotides read TGTGCCACCAGCAGAGATCGGGGGACAGGGGGCTACGAGCAGTACTTC. Amino acid sequence: CATSRDRGTGGYEQYF.

This clonotype was counted many times. This sequence joins TRBV3-1 and TRBJ1-1, with D uncertain. V was cut by 2 bases and J by 4 bases, with 11 bases left in between. Germline values: CDR1 LGHDT, CDR2 YNNKEL (reference sequence). The CDR3 has 14 residues. DNA for the CDR3: TGTGCCAGCAGCCAATCTTCTCGGGGCACTGAAGCTTTCTTT. This translates into CASSQSSRGTEAFF.

This clonotype was seen a handful of times. The chain employs TRBV20-1 and TRBJ2-7; TRBD2 is a possible D gene (5 bases). Trimming pared 3 bases from V and 3 bases from J, leaving 18 bases between. Germline V gives CDR1 DFQATT, CDR2 SNEGSKA (reference sequence). The CDR3 totals 15 residues. The CDR3 sequence is CSARAPLGGIYEQYF. The CDR3 bases are TGCAGTGCTAGGGCCCCACTAGGTGGGATCTACGAGCAGTACTTC.